This T cell receptor beta chain was documented in a study of glioma-infiltrating T cells (dated by TCRdb to between 2015 and 2016). Turning to the overall study: Glioma tissue, non-neoplastic brain tissue and matched peripheral blood mononuclear cells were used as sources from which TCR alpha- and beta-chain repertoires were sequenced. To measure how far tissue and blood T-cell populations diverged, each tissue-infiltrating repertoire was compared against the peripheral blood repertoire of the same patient. Three low-grade glioma patients, seven or eight primary glioblastoma patients, and three non-glioma patients who contributed non-neoplastic brain tissue made up the paired cohort. Summary of the overall study and its limitations: Group comparisons were based on small numbers of patients: three non-neoplastic, three low-grade glioma and 7 to 9 glioblastoma patients. Very few CDR3 sequences were found to be shared between tissue and blood, and this scarcity was attributed to high CDR3 diversity and limited sampling. In non-neoplastic patients, VJ-independent divergence between tissue and blood fell below expectation, whereas in all gliomas, and especially in low-grade gliomas, the divergence rose above expectation.

TCR alpha and beta CDR3 regions were amplified with the iRepertoire nested amplicon-rescue multiplex PCR (arm-PCR) platform from RNA. The input for one-step reverse transcription and amplification was 100-400 ng of either tissue mRNA or PBMC total RNA. Following bead purification, Illumina adapters were added by a secondary multiplex PCR, and the libraries were gel-purified between 200 and 400 bp. Demultiplexing relied on internal 6-nucleotide barcodes carried by the libraries. Libraries were sequenced on an Illumina MiSeq with 2x220 or 2x250 nucleotide paired-end reads. Concerning the study's data processing: FLASH 1.2.11 was used to merge paired reads, and BWA-MEM then aligned the reads to the GRCh37 human genome before TRA and TRB reads were extracted. V and J assignment used an IMGT-derived reference of cassette sequences and CDR3 motifs that included pseudogenes. Three-frame translation of reads was performed, and productive CDR3s were defined as those with a C...FGXG motif and no stop codons. A clonotype was defined as a unique combination of a V-J cassette pair and a CDR3 amino acid sequence. Hamming distance filtering was applied to reads, with thresholds set by the sequence error rate of each sample in mapped regions. TCRdb itself trimmed the public reads at Q25 with fastp, ran MiXCR and retained productive beta chains. Every CDR3 protein is listed once, alongside the most common genes and DNA of its rows. The V and J calls follow TCRdb's processing rather than the paper's. A total of about 5,800 distinct CDR3 sequences appear in this sample, under 30% of them only once. The ten biggest clones cover 13% of the sample.

This clonotype was found many times. Its cognate antigen has yet to be identified. Base quality data are lacking; no much larger clone is found one base away. V is cut back by 3 bases and J by 4 bases, with 5 bases in the junction unmatched. CDR1 and CDR2 (LNHDA, SQIVND) derive from the germline V gene (reference sequence). From cysteine to phenylalanine, the CDR3 is 15 amino acids long. Just the 45-base CDR3 DNA is kept, in frame starting at base 1. The clonotype comes from a human donor with low-grade glioma or glioblastoma, undergoing nonglioma brain surgery, or in good health (not recorded which). The sequenced material came from glioma tissue, nonneoplastic brain tissue, or PBMCs (not recorded which). Rearrangement joined TRBV19 to TRBJ2-1; 8 bases in the middle match TRBD2. CDR3 reads: CASSILPGGYNEQFF. DNA sequence: TGTGCCAGTAGTATTCTCCCGGGGGGGTACAATGAGCAGTTCTTC.